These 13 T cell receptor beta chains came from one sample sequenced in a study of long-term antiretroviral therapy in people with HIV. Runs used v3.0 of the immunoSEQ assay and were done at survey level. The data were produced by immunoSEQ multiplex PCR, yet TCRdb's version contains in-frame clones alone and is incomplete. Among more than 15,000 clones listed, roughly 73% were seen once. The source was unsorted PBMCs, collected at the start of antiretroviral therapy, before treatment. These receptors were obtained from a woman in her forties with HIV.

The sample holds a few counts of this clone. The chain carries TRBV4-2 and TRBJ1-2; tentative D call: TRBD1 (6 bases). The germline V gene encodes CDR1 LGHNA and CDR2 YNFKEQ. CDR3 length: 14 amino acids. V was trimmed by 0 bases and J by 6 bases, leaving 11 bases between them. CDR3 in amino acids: CASSQDWAGDGYTF. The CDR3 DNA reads TGTGCCAGCAGCCAAGATTGGGCAGGGGATGGCTACACCTTC.

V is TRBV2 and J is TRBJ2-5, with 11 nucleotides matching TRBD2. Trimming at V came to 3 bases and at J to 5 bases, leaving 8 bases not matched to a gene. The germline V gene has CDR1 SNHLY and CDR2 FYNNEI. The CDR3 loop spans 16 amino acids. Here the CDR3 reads CASSDIAGGLLETQYF. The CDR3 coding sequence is TGTGCCAGCAGTGACATAGCGGGGGGGCTACTGGAGACCCAGTACTTC. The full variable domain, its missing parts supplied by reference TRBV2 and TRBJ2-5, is EPEVTQTPSHQVTQMGQEVILRCVPISNHLYFYWYRQILGQKVEFLVSFYNNEISEKSEIFDDQFSVERPDGSNFTLKIRSTKLEDSAMYFCASSDIAGGLLETQYFGPGTRLLVL.

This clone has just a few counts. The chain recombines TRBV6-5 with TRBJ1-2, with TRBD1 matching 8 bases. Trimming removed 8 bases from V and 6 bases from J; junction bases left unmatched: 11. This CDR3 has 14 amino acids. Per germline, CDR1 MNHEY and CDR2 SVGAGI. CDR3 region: CASAGQGGGDGYTF. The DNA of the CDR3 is TGTGCCAGCGCTGGACAGGGAGGAGGCGATGGCTACACCTTC.

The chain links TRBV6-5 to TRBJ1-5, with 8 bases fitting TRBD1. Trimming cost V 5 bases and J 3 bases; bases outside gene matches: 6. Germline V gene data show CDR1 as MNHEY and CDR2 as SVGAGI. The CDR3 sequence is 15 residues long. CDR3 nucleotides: TGTGCCAGCAGTAAGGACAGGGCTCCCAATCAGCCCCAGCATTTT. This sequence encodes CASSKDRAPNQPQHF.

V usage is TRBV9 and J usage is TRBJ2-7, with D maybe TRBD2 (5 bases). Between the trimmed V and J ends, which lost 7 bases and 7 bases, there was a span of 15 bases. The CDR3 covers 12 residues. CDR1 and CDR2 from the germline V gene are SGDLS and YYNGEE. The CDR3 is CASPHARREQYF. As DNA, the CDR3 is TGTGCCAGCCCCCACGCAAGGAGGGAGCAGTACTTC.

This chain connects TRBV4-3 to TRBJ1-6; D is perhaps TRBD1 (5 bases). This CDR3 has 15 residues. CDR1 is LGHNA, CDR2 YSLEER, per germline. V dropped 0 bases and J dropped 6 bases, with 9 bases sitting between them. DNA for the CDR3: TGCGCCAGCAGCCAAGAGGGGACGGGTAATTCACCCCTCCACTTT. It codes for CASSQEGTGNSPLHF.

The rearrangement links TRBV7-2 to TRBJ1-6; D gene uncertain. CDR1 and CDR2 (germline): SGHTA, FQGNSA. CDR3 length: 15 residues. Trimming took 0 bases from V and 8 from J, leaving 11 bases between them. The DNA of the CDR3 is TGTGCCAGCAGCTTAGCACGGGTAGAGGATTCACCCCTCCACTTT. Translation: CASSLARVEDSPLHF. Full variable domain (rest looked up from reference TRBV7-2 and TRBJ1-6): GAGVSQSPSNKVTEKGKDVELRCDPISGHTALYWYRQSLGQGLEFLIYFQGNSAPDKSGLPSDRFSAERTGGSVSTLTIQRTQQEDSAVYLCASSLARVEDSPLHFGNGTRLTVT.

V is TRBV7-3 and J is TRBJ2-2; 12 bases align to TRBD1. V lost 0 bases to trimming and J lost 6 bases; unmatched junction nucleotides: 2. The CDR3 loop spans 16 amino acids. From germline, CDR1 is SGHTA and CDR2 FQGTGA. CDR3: CASSLTGTGGAGELFF. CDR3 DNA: TGTGCCAGCAGCTTAACCGGGACAGGGGGCGCCGGGGAGCTGTTTTTT.

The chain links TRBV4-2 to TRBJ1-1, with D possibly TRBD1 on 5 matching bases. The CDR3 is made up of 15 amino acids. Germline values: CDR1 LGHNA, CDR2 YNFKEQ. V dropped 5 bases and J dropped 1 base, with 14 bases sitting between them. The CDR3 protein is CASSSGTGANTEAFF. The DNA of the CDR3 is TGTGCCAGCAGCTCAGGGACGGGCGCGAACACTGAAGCTTTCTTT.

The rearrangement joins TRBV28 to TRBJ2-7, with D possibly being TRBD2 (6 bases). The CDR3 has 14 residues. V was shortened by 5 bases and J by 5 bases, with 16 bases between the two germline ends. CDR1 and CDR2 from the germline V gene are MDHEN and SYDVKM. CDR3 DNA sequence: TGTGCCAGCAGTCCGTCGACTAGAACCCACGAGCAGTACTTC. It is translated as CASSPSTRTHEQYF.

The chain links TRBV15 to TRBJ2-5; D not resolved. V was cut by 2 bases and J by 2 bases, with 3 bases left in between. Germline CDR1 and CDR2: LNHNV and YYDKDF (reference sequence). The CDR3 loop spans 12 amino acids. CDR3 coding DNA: TGTGCCACCAGCAGACAACAAGAGACCCAGTACTTC. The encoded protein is CATSRQQETQYF.

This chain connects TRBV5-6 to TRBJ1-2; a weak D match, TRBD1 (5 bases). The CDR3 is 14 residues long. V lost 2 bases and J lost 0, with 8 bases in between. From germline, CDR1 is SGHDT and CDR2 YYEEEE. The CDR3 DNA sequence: TGTGCCAGCAGCTTACTGACAGCTAACTATGGCTACACCTTC. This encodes CASSLLTANYGYTF.

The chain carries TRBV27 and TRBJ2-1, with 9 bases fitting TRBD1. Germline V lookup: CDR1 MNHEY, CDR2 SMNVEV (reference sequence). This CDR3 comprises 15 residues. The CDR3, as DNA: TGTGCAACGAAAAGGGGGGACAGGGCCAACAATGAGCAGTTCTTC. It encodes CATKRGDRANNEQFF.